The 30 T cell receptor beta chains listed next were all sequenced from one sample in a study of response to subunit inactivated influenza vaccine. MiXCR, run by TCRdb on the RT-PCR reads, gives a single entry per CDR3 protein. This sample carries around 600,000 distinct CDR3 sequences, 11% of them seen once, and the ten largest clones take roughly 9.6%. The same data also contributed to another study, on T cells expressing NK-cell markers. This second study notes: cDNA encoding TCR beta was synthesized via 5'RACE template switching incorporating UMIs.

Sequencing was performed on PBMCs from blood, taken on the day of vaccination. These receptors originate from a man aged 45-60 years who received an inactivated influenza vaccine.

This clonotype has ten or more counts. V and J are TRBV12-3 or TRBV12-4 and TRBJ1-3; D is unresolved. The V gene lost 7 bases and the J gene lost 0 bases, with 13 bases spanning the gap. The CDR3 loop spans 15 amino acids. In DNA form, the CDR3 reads TGTGCCAGCACCCGAATAGACCTCTCTGGAAACACCATATATTTT. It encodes CASTRIDLSGNTIYF.

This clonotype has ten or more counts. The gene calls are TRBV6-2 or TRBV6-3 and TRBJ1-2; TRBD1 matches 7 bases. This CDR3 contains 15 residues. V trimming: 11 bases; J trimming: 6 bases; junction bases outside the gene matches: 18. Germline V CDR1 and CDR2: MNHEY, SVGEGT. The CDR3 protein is CAGAGFGRGIDGYTF. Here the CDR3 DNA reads TGTGCCGGCGCGGGTTTTGGCAGGGGGATCGATGGCTACACCTTC.

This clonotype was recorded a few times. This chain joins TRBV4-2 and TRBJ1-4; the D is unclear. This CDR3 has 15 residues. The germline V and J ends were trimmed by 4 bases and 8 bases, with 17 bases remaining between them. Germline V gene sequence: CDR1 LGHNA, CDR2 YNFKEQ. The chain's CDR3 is CASSRSTAPGEKLFF. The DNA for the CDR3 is TGTGCCAGCAGCCGTTCAACGGCCCCGGGCGAAAAACTGTTTTTT.

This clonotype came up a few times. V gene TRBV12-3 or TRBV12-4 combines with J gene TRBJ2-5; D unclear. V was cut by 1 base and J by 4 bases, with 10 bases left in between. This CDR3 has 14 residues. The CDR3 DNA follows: TGTGCCAGCAGTTTAGGGTGGGCTACAGAGACCCAGTACTTC. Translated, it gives CASSLGWATETQYF.

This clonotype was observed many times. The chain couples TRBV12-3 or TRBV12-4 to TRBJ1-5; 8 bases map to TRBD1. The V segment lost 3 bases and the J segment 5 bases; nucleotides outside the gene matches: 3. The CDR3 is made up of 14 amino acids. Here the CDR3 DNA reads TGTGCCAGCAGTTTCGACAGGGGAGATCAGCCCCAGCATTTT. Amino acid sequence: CASSFDRGDQPQHF.

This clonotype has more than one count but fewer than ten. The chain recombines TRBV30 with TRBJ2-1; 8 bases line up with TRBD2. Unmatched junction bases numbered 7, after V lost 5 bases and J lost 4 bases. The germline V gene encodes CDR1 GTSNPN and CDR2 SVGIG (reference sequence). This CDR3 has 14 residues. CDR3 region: CAWGQRELYNEQFF. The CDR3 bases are TGTGCCTGGGGACAGCGGGAGCTTTACAATGAGCAGTTCTTC. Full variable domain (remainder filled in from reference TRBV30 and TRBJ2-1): SQTIHQWPATLVQPVGSPLSLECTVEGTSNPNLYWYRQAAGRGLQLLFYSVGIGQISSEVPQNLSASRPQDRQFILSSKKLLLSDSGFYLCAWGQRELYNEQFFGPGTRLTVL.

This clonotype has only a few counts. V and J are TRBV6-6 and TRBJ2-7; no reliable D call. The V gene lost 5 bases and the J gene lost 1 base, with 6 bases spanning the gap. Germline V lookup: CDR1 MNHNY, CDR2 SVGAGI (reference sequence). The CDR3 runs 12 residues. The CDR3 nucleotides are TGTGCCAGCAGTCCAGAGTCCTACGAGCAGTACTTC. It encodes CASSPESYEQYF.

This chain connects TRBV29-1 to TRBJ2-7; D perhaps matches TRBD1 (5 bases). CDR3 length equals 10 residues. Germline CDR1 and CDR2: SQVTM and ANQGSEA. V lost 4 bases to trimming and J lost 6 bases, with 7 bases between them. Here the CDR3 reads CSVGGAEQYF. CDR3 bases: TGCAGCGTTGGGGGCGCCGAGCAGTACTTC.

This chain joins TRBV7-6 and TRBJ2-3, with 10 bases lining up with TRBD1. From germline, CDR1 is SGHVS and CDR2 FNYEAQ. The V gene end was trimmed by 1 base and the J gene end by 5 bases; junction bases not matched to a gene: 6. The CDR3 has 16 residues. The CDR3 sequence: CASSLGTGGSGDTQYF. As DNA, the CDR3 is TGTGCCAGCAGCTTAGGGACAGGGGGTAGCGGAGATACGCAGTATTTT.

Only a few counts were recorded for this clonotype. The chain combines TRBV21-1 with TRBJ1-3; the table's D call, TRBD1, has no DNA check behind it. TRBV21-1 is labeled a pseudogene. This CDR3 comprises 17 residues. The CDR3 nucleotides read TGTGCCAGCAGCAACTTCGAGACAGGCAGCTCTGGAAACACCATATATTTT. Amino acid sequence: CASSNFETGSSGNTIYF.

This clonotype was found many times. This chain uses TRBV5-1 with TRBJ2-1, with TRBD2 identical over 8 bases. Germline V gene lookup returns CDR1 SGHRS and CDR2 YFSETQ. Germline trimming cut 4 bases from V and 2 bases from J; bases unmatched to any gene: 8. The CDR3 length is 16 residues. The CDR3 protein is CASSVLGGGTYNEQFF. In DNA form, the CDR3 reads TGCGCCAGCAGCGTCCTTGGCGGGGGGACCTACAATGAGCAGTTCTTC.

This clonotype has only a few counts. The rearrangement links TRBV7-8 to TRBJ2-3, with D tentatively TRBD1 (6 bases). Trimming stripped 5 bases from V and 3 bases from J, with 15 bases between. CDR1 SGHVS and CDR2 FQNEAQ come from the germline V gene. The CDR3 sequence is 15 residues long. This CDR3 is CASSGQRERTDTQYF. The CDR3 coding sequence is TGTGCCAGCAGCGGACAGAGGGAGAGGACAGATACGCAGTATTTT.

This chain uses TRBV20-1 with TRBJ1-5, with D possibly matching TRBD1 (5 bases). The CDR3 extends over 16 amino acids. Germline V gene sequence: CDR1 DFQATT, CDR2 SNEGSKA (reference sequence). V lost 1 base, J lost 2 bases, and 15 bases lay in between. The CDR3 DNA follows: TGCAGTGCTAGAGTGGGGCAGGGTAGACGCAATCAGCCCCAGCATTTT. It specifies CSARVGQGRRNQPQHF.

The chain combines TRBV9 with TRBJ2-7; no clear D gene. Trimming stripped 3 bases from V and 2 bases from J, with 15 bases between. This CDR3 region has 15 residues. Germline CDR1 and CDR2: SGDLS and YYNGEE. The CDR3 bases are TGTGCCAGCAGCGAGGACGAGAGTCCTCCCTACGAGCAGTACTTC. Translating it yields CASSEDESPPYEQYF.

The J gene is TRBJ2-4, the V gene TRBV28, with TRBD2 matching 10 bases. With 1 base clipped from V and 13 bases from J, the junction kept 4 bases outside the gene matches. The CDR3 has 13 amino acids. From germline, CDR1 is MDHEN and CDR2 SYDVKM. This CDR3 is CASSLFEREGQYF. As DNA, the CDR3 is TGTGCCAGCAGTTTATTCGAGCGGGAGGGCCAGTACTTC.

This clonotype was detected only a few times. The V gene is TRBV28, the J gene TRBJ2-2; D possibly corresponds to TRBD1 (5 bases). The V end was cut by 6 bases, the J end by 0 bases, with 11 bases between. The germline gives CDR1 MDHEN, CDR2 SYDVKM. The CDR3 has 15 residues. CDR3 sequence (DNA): TGTGCCAGCAGCCAGACGACAGCGAACACCGGGGAGCTGTTTTTT. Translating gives CASSQTTANTGELFF.

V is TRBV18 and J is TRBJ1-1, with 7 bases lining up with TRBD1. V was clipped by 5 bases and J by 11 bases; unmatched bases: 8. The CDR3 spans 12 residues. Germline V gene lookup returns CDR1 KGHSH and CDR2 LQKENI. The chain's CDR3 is CASSYDRVSAFF. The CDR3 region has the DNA TGTGCCAGCTCATATGACAGGGTGTCGGCTTTCTTT.

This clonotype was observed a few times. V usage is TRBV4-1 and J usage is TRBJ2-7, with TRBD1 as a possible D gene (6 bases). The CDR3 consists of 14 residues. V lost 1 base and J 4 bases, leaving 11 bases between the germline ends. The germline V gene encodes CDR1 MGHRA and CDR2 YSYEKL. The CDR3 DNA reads TGCGCCAGCAGCCAAGCGTACAGGGCTTACGAGCAGTACTTC. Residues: CASSQAYRAYEQYF.

CDR3 coding DNA: TGTGCCAGCAGCTTAGGGCCTACTAGCGGGAGCGGGTTTCCCTACAATGAGCAGTTCTTC. Translated: CASSLGPTSGSGFPYNEQFF. The gene calls are TRBV7-2 and TRBJ2-1, with 11 bases aligning to TRBD2. Losses at the gene ends were 1 base for V and 2 bases for J; bases not matched to a gene: 13. Germline V CDR1 and CDR2: SGHTA, FQGNSA. The length of the CDR3 is 20 residues.

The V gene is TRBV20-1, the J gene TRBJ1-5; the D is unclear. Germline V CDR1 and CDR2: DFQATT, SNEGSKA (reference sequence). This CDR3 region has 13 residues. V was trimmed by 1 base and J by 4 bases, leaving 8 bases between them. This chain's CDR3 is CSARGQLNQPQHF. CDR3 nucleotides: TGCAGTGCTAGAGGGCAGCTTAATCAGCCCCAGCATTTT.

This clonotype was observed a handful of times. Written as DNA, the CDR3 is TGTGCCAGCAGTCCGCTCGTCGAGGCCGGGGAGCTGTTTTTT. Translated, it gives CASSPLVEAGELFF. The chain recombines TRBV6-1 with TRBJ2-2; no reliable D call. Trimming took off 5 bases at V and 6 bases at J, with 13 bases between the two ends. The CDR3 sequence is 14 residues long. The germline V gene has CDR1 MNHNS and CDR2 SASEGT.

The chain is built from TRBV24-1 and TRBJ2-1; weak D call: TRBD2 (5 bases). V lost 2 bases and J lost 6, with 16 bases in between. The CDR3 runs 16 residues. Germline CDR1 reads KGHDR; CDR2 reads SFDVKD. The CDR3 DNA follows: TGTGCCACCAGTGATTCCAAACGAACTAGAGGCAATGAGCAGTTCTTC. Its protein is CATSDSKRTRGNEQFF.

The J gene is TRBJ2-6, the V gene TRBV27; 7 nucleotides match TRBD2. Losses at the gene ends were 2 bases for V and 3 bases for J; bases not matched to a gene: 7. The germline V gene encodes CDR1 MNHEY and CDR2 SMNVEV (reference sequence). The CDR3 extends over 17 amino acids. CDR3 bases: TGTGCCAGCAGTTTAATATCCGCGGGAGTTGGGGCCAACGTCCTGACTTTC. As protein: CASSLISAGVGANVLTF.

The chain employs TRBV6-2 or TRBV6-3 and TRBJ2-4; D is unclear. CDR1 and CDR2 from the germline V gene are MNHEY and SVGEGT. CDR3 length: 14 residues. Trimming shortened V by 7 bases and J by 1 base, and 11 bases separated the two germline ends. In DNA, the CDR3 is TGTGCCAGCACCTTCCGGTCTGCCAAAAACATTCAGTACTTC. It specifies CASTFRSAKNIQYF.

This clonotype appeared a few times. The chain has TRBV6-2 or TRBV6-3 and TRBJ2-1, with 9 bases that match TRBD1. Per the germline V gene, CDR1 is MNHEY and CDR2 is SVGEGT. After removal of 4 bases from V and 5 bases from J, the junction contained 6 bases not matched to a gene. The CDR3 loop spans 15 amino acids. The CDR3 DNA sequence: TGTGCCAGCAGTTTGACCGGGACAGGGAACAATGAGCAGTTCTTC. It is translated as CASSLTGTGNNEQFF.

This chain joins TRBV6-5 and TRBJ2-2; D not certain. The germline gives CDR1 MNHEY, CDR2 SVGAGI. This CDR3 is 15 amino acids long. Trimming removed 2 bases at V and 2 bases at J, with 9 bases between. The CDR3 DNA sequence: TGTGCCAGCAGTTACGGCGCCGGCAACACCGGGGAGCTGTTTTTT. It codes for CASSYGAGNTGELFF.

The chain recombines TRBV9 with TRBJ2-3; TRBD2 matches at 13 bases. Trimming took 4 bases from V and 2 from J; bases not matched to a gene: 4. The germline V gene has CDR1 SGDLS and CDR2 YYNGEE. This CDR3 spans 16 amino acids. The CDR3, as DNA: TGTGCCAGCAGCAAAGGGACTAGCGGGACCACAGATACGCAGTATTTT. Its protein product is CASSKGTSGTTDTQYF.

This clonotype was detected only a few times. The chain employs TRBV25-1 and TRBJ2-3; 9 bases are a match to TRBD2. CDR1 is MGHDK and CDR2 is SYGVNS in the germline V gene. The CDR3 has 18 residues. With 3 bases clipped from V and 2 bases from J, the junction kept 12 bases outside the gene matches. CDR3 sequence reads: CASSDLILAGLPTDTQYF. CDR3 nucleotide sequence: TGTGCCAGCAGTGACCTAATACTAGCGGGCCTCCCCACAGATACGCAGTATTTT.

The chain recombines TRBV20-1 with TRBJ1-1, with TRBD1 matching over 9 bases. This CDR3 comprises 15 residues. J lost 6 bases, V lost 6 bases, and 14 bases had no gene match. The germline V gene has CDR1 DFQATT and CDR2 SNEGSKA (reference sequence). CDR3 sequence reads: CSAERTGVGGAEAFF. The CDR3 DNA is TGCAGTGCGGAGCGGACAGGGGTCGGCGGCGCTGAAGCTTTCTTT.

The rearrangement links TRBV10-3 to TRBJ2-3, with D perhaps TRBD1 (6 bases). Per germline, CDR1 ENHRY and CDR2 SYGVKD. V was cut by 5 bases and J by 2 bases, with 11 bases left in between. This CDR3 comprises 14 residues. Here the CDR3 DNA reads TGTGCCATCAGTCCACAGGGAACCACAGATACGCAGTATTTT. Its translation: CAISPQGTTDTQYF.